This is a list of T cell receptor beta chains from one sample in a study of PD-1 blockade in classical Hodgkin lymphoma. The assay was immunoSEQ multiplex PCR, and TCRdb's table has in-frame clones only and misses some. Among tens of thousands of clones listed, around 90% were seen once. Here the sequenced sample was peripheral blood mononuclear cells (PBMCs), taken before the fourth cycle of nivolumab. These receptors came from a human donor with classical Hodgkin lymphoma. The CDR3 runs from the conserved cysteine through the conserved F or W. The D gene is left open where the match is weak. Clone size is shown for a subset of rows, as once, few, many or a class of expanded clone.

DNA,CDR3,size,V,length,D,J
TGTGCCAGCAGTTCCGACAATTTTGTCTACGAGCAGTACTTC,CASSSDNFVYEQYF,-,TRBV27,14,-,TRBJ2-7
TGTGCCAGCAGCTTGCTAGTTGGGCAGGGACCCTACGAGCAGTACTTC,CASSLLVGQGPYEQYF,once,TRBV5-5,16,-,TRBJ2-7
TGTGCCTTTCCAAAAGTGGGGGTTTTGTCTGGCTACACCTTC,CAFPKVGVLSGYTF,-,TRBV30,14,-,TRBJ1-2
TGTGCCACCAGACAGGGCGACAATGAGCAGTTCTTC,CATRQGDNEQFF,-,TRBV28,12,TRBD1,TRBJ2-1
TGTGCCAGCAGACGACCGGGACAGGCAAGTTACGAGCAGTACTTC,CASRRPGQASYEQYF,few,TRBV28,15,TRBD1,TRBJ2-7
TGTGCCAGCAGCTTAGCCGGCGTCGCCTACGAGCAGTACTTC,CASSLAGVAYEQYF,-,TRBV7-9,14,-,TRBJ2-7
TGTGCCAGCAGATCCGTCCACGATGAGGGGCAGCCCCAGCATTTT,CASRSVHDEGQPQHF,-,TRBV6-5,15,-,TRBJ1-5
TGTGCCAGCAGCGTAGAAGGACTAGCTTACAATGAGCAGTTCTTC,CASSVEGLAYNEQFF,-,TRBV9,15,TRBD2,TRBJ2-1
TGTGCCAGCAGCCAAAGGACTAGCGGGAGGGGGGGGTCCTACGAGCAGTACTTC,CASSQRTSGRGGSYEQYF,once,TRBV4-2,18,TRBD2,TRBJ2-7
TGTGCCAGTAGTATAGATCACCGGGTGGGCAATCAGCCCCAGCATTTT,CASSIDHRVGNQPQHF,-,TRBV19,16,-,TRBJ1-5
TGTGCCAGCAGCCTAGGGTCTAGCGGGATCTCCTACGAGCAGTACTTC,CASSLGSSGISYEQYF,-,TRBV7-2,16,TRBD2,TRBJ2-7
TGCAGCGTTGATCCGGGGGATGAATACGAGCAGTACTTC,CSVDPGDEYEQYF,-,TRBV29-1,13,-,TRBJ2-7
TGTGCCAGCAGTGCCTTAGGTTTGGAACTGTTTTTT,CASSALGLELFF,-,TRBV25-1,12,-,TRBJ1-4
TGTGCCAGCAGTGAAGTGGGATGGGAGACCCAGTACTTC,CASSEVGWETQYF,-,TRBV25-1,13,-,TRBJ2-5
TGCGCCAGCAGCCCCGGCATGGCCAAAAACATTCAGTACTTC,CASSPGMAKNIQYF,-,TRBV5-1,14,-,TRBJ2-4
TGTGCCAGCAGCTGGGGACAGGGGCGAGGTAACACCATATATTTT,CASSWGQGRGNTIYF,-,TRBV5-6,15,TRBD1,TRBJ1-3
TGTGCCAGCAGGCCGGGAGGGGGCAATCAGCCCCAGCATTTT,CASRPGGGNQPQHF,-,TRBV6-1,14,-,TRBJ1-5
TGTGCCAGCAGCGTGGACAGGTCCACTGAAGCTTTCTTT,CASSVDRSTEAFF,few,TRBV9,13,TRBD1,TRBJ1-1
TGTGCCAGCAGTGGTCACCTTACTAGCGGGAGGGGGGGTACGCAGTATTTT,CASSGHLTSGRGGTQYF,-,TRBV6-1,17,TRBD2,TRBJ2-3
TGTGCCAGCAGCTTAGGACAGGGGGCTTACAATGAGCAGTTCTTC,CASSLGQGAYNEQFF,once,TRBV5-8,15,TRBD1,TRBJ2-1
TGTGCCCTCAAATCAAGGGGTAGCTCCTACGAGCAGTACTTC,CALKSRGSSYEQYF,-,TRBV6-1,14,-,TRBJ2-7
TGTGCCAGCAATAATCCTCGCTTAGAGACCCAGTACTTC,CASNNPRLETQYF,-,TRBV6-1,13,-,TRBJ2-5
TGTGCCAGCAGTGACAAGGTAGACACCGGGGAGCTGTTTTTT,CASSDKVDTGELFF,few,TRBV6-4,14,-,TRBJ2-2
TGTGCCAGCACCTCGTATCGGGCCCGATACGAGCAGTACTTC,CASTSYRARYEQYF,once,TRBV27,14,-,TRBJ2-7
TGTGCCAGCAGCTTAACGGCCCGCATGAACACTGAAGCTTTCTTT,CASSLTARMNTEAFF,-,TRBV7-6,15,-,TRBJ1-1
TGTGCCAGCAGTTATGGCAGGGGGTATGAAAAACTGTTTTTT,CASSYGRGYEKLFF,-,TRBV6-6,14,TRBD1,TRBJ1-4
TGTGCCAGCAGTTTAACGGTCAACCTAGCAACTAATGAAAAACTGTTTTTT,CASSLTVNLATNEKLFF,-,TRBV27,17,-,TRBJ1-4
TGTGCCAGCAGCTTGCTGGGACTAGGATATTTAGATACGCAGTATTTT,CASSLLGLGYLDTQYF,-,TRBV7-8,16,TRBD2,TRBJ2-3
TGTGCCAGCAGCCCCGGACGGTCGGGAGAGACCCAGTACTTC,CASSPGRSGETQYF,-,TRBV7-3,14,-,TRBJ2-5
TGTGCCAGCAGCTTAGAACCGGGAGGGGTCCCCAATGAGCAGTTCTTC,CASSLEPGGVPNEQFF,-,TRBV11-2,16,TRBD2,TRBJ2-1
TGTGCCAGCAGCTTGGCTGTAGGGGACATTCAGTACTTC,CASSLAVGDIQYF,once,TRBV5-5,13,-,TRBJ2-4
TGTGCCAGCAGTCCCCGGGACAGCTACAATGAGCAGTTCTTC,CASSPRDSYNEQFF,once,TRBV5-8,14,TRBD1,TRBJ2-1
TGTGCCACCAACAGGGACGGAAACTATGGCTACACCTTC,CATNRDGNYGYTF,-,TRBV18,13,-,TRBJ1-2
TGTGCCAGCAGCTTTACGAGGCGGGGGACCGATACGCAGTATTTT,CASSFTRRGTDTQYF,-,TRBV7-8,15,TRBD2,TRBJ2-3
TGTGCCAGCAGTTTATGGGGCAGAGCAAGGAACACTGAAGCTTTCTTT,CASSLWGRARNTEAFF,-,TRBV28,16,-,TRBJ1-1
TGTGCCAGCAGCTTAGATCGGGGCGGGGCAAACATTCAGTACTTC,CASSLDRGGANIQYF,-,TRBV11-2,15,-,TRBJ2-4
TGTGCCAGCAGTGAAGCGCGAGCAACGAACACCGGGGAGCTGTTTTTT,CASSEARATNTGELFF,-,TRBV6-1,16,-,TRBJ2-2
TGTGCCAGGGGACAGGGAGGTCCCTCGGAATTTTACGAGCAGTACTTC,CARGQGGPSEFYEQYF,-,TRBV27,16,TRBD1,TRBJ2-7
TGTGCCAGCAGCCCGGGCGTCCAAGAGACCCAGTACTTC,CASSPGVQETQYF,-,TRBV11-2,13,-,TRBJ2-5
TGTGCCTGGAGACGCCGGGACACGGGACTCTACGAGCAGTACTTC,CAWRRRDTGLYEQYF,-,TRBV30,15,-,TRBJ2-7
TGTGCCTGGGGCCCGGGACAGGGGAACGAGCTCCTCTACGAGCAGTACTTC,CAWGPGQGNELLYEQYF,-,TRBV30,17,TRBD1,TRBJ2-7
TGTGCCATCACTTCCGGGACAGGGAACTACGAGCAGTACTTC,CAITSGTGNYEQYF,-,TRBV10-3,14,TRBD1,TRBJ2-7
TGTGCCAGCAGTGACTCAAGGGGAGTTAGCAATCAGCCCCAGCATTTT,CASSDSRGVSNQPQHF,-,TRBV6-4,16,-,TRBJ1-5
TGTGCCAGCAGACGCCTAGCGGGAGGGCCCTACGAGCAGTACTTC,CASRRLAGGPYEQYF,-,TRBV6-5,15,TRBD2,TRBJ2-7